This T cell receptor beta chain emerged from a study of human T cells and chemical hapten exposure. This clonotype occurred many times. The germline gives CDR1 SGHNT, CDR2 YYREEE (reference sequence). Between the trimmed V and J ends, which lost 6 bases and 1 base, there was a span of 19 bases. This CDR3 is 17 amino acids long. One entry per CDR3 protein, called by TCRdb with MiXCR from the RACE reads. This sample yields tens of thousands of distinct CDR3 sequences, of which 8% to 10% are seen a single time; approximately 3.8% belongs to the top ten. Time point: pre-sensitization, week 0. The treatment is: therapeutic diphenylcyclopropenone sensitization with weekly scalp DPC.

The origin of this receptor is a woman between 35 and 50 years old with alopecia areata. Some clones in this sample may be carry-over from other donors' samples. The chain combines TRBV5-4 with TRBJ2-2, with D possibly matching TRBD2 (8 bases). Sequencing was performed on whole blood, taken in connection with sensitization to the hapten diphenylcyclopropenone (DPC). For the CDR3, the DNA is TGTGCCAGCACCCCCCGGGGGGGACAGCAGAACACCGGGGAGCTGTTTTTT. It translates to CASTPRGGQQNTGELFF. Using reference TRBV5-4 and TRBJ2-2 for the parts outside the CDR3, the full variable domain is ETGVTQSPTHLIKTRGQQVTLRCSSQSGHNTVSWYQQALGQGPQFIFQYYREEENGRGNFPPRFSGLQFPNYSSELNVNALELDDSALYLCASTPRGGQQNTGELFFGEGSRLTVL.